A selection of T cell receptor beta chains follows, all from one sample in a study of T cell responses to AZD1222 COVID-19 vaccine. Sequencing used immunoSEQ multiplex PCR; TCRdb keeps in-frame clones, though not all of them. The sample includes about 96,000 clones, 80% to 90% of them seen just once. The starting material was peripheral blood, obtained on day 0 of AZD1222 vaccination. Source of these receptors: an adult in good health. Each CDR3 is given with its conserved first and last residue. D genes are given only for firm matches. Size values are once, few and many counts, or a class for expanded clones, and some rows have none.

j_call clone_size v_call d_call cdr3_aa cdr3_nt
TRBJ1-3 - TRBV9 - CASSVENRPTSGNTIYF TGTGCCAGCAGCGTAGAAAATCGGCCGACCTCTGGAAACACCATATATTTT
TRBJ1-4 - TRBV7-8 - CASSTMPGGGQEKLFF TGTGCCAGCAGCACAATGCCCGGAGGGGGGCAGGAAAAACTGTTTTTT
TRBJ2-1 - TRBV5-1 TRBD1 CASRRFGQGALNEQFF TGCGCCAGCAGACGGTTCGGACAGGGGGCGCTTAATGAGCAGTTCTTC
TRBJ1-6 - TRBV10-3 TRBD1 CAISEDRALISPLHF TGTGCCATCAGTGAGGACAGGGCCTTGATTTCACCCCTCCACTTT
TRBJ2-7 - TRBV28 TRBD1 CASIVGTGGFYEQYF TGTGCCAGCATCGTAGGGACAGGGGGATTCTACGAGCAGTACTTC
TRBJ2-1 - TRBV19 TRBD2 CASSIDWAGGSRGYEQFF TGTGCCAGTAGTATAGATTGGGCGGGGGGCTCTCGCGGGTATGAGCAGTTCTTC
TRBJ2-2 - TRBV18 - CASSLLPPRQEVNTGELFF TGTGCCAGCTCACTCTTACCACCCCGACAGGAGGTAAACACCGGGGAGCTGTTTTTT
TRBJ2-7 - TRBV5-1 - CASSALGGNGYEQYF TGCGCCAGCAGCGCCCTGGGGGGCAATGGCTACGAGCAGTACTTC
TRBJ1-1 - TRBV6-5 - CASSYLQETTEAFF TGTGCCAGCAGTTACTTACAGGAGACCACTGAAGCTTTCTTT
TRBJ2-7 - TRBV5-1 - CASSSKPGAVYEQYF TGCGCCAGCAGCTCGAAGCCGGGGGCCGTCTACGAGCAGTACTTC
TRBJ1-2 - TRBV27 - CASSRSLPSSYGYTF TGTGCCAGCAGTCGGTCCCTTCCCAGCTCTTATGGCTACACCTTC
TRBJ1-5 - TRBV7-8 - CASSLARVGNQPQHF TGTGCCAGCAGCTTAGCAAGGGTCGGCAATCAGCCCCAGCATTTT
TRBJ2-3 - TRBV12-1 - CASSPRRGTDTQYF TGTGCCAGCAGCCCCCGGCGGGGGACAGATACGCAGTATTTT
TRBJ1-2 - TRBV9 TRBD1 CASSAPGGRNYGYTF TGTGCCAGCAGCGCCCCAGGGGGAAGAAACTATGGCTACACCTTC
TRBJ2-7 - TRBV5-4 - CASSSTWTGTYEQYF TGTGCCAGCAGCTCAACCTGGACGGGGACCTACGAGCAGTACTTC
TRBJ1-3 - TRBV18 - CASSPLGNSGNTIYF TGTGCCAGCTCACCATTGGGGAACTCTGGAAACACCATATATTTT
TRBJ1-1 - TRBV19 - CASTLSRWTSNTEAFF TGTGCCAGTACCCTCTCGAGGTGGACATCGAACACTGAAGCTTTCTTT
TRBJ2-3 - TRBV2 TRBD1 CASSEPGQGAGVSDTQYF TGTGCCAGCAGTGAACCCGGACAGGGGGCGGGAGTCTCAGATACGCAGTATTTT
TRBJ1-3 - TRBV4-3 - CASSQETPNIGNTIYF TGCGCCAGCAGCCAAGAAACCCCGAACATTGGAAACACCATATATTTT
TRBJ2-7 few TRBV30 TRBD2 CAWSGETSGVGEQYF TGTGCCTGGAGTGGGGAGACTAGCGGGGTTGGCGAGCAGTACTTC
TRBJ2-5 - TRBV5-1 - CASSLDGQETQYF TGCGCCAGCAGCTTGGACGGGCAAGAGACCCAGTACTTC
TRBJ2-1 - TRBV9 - CASSVLGAGYNEQFF TGTGCCAGCAGCGTACTCGGGGCGGGTTACAATGAGCAGTTCTTC
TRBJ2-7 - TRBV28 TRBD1 CASSSPAFGQGSYYEQYF TGTGCCAGCAGTTCCCCCGCCTTCGGACAGGGATCATACTACGAGCAGTACTTC
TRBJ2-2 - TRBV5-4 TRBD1 CASSPGQGGNTGELFF TGTGCCAGCAGCCCAGGACAGGGGGGGAACACCGGGGAGCTGTTTTTT
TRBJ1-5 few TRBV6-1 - CASSDETGIGQPQHF TGTGCCAGCAGTGATGAGACAGGAATAGGTCAGCCCCAGCATTTT
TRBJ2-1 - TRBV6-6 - CASSVVAGEQFF TGTGCCAGCAGCGTTGTAGCAGGGGAGCAGTTCTTC
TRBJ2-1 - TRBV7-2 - CASSLGGTSYNEQFF TGTGCCAGCAGCTTAGGCGGGACCTCCTACAATGAGCAGTTCTTC
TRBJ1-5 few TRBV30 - CAWSVGAGGDQPQHF TGTGCCTGGAGTGTAGGGGCAGGTGGGGATCAGCCCCAGCATTTT
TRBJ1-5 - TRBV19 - CASSISGDNQPQHF TGTGCCAGTAGTATATCAGGGGACAATCAGCCCCAGCATTTT
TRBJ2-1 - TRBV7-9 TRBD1 CASSPGTGGREQFF TGTGCCAGCAGCCCCGGGACAGGGGGCCGCGAGCAGTTCTTC
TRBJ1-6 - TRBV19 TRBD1 CASSTSTTGLDSPLHF TGTGCCAGTAGTACTTCTACGACAGGGTTGGATTCACCCCTCCACTTT
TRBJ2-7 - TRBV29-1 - CSVKSGFGEQYF TGCAGCGTGAAGAGTGGGTTCGGCGAGCAGTACTTC
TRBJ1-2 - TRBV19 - CARGDEGYYGYTF TGTGCCAGGGGGGATGAGGGGTACTATGGCTACACCTTC
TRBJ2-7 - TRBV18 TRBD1 CASSSTGTGADEQYF TGTGCCAGCTCATCCACCGGGACAGGGGCGGACGAGCAGTACTTC
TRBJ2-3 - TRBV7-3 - CASSLGIAADTQYF TGTGCCAGCAGCTTAGGGATTGCAGCGGATACGCAGTATTTT
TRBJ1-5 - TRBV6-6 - CASSDPARVDQPQHF TGTGCCAGCAGTGACCCCGCCAGGGTTGATCAGCCCCAGCATTTT
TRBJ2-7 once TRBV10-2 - CASLEGPWGEQYF TGCGCCAGCTTGGAGGGGCCTTGGGGTGAGCAGTACTTC
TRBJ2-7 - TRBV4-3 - CASSRTALVYEQYF TGCGCCAGCAGCCGAACAGCTCTAGTCTACGAGCAGTACTTC
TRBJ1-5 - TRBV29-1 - CSVGGDQPQHF TGCAGCGTTGGCGGGGATCAGCCCCAGCATTTT
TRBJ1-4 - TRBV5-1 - CASSFTGPNEKLFF TGCGCCAGCAGCTTCACGGGGCCTAATGAAAAACTGTTTTTT
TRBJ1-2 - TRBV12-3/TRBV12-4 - CASSFVVNYGYTF TGTGCCAGCAGTTTCGTCGTTAACTATGGCTACACCTTC
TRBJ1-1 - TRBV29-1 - CSVEFRGWTEAFF TGCAGCGTTGAATTCAGGGGATGGACTGAAGCTTTCTTT
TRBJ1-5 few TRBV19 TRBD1 CASSIMLGQGFNQPQHF TGTGCCAGTAGTATCATGTTGGGACAGGGATTCAATCAGCCCCAGCATTTT
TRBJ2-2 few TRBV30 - CAWNSNTGELFF TGTGCCTGGAACTCGAACACCGGGGAGCTGTTTTTT
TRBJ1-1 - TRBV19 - CASHRNTEAFF TGTGCCAGTCACCGGAACACTGAAGCTTTCTTT